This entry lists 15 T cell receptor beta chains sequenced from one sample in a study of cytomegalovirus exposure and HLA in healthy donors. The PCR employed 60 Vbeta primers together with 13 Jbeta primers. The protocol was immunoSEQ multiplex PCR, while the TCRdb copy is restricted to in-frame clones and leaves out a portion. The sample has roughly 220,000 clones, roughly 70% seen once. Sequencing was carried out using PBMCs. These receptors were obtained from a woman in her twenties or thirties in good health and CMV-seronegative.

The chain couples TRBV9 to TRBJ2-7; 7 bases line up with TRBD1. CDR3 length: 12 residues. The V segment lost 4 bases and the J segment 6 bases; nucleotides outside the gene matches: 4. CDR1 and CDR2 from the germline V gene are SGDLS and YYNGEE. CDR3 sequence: CASSTTGVEQYF. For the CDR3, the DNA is TGTGCCAGCAGCACTACAGGGGTCGAGCAGTACTTC.

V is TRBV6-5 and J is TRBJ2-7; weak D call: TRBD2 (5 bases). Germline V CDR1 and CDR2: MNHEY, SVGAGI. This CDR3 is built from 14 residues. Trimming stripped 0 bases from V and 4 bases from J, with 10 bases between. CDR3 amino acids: CASSYSDGIYEQYF. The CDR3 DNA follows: TGTGCCAGCAGTTACTCGGACGGGATTTACGAGCAGTACTTC.

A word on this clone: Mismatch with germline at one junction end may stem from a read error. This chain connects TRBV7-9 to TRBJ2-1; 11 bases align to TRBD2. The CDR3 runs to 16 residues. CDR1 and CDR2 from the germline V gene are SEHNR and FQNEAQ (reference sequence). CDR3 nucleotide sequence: TGTTCCAGCAGCCCCCGTCAACTAGCGGGAGTCAATGAGCAGTTCTTC. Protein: CSSSPRQLAGVNEQFF. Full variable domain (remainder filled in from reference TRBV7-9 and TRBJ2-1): DTGVSQNPRHKITKRGQNVTFRCDPISEHNRLYWYRQTLGQGPEFLTYFQNEAQLEKSRLLSDRFSAERPKGSFSTLEIQRTEQGDSAMYLCSSSPRQLAGVNEQFFGPGTRLTVL.

CDR3 residues: CASSLDRDSDNEQFF. The CDR3 nucleotides read TGTGCCAGCAGCTTAGACCGGGACAGCGACAATGAGCAGTTCTTC. The rearrangement uses TRBV7-9 and TRBJ2-1; 7 nucleotides align to TRBD1. The V gene end was trimmed by 1 base and the J gene end by 5 bases; junction bases not matched to a gene: 5. The germline CDR1 and CDR2 sequences are SEHNR and FQNEAQ (reference sequence). The CDR3 has 15 amino acids.

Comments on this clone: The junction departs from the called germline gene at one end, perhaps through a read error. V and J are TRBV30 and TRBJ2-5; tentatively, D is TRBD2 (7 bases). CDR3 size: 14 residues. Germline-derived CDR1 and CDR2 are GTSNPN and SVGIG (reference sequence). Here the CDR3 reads CACSVLSVGGAQYF. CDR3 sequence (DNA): TGTGCCTGTAGTGTACTAAGTGTAGGGGGGGCCCAGTACTTC.

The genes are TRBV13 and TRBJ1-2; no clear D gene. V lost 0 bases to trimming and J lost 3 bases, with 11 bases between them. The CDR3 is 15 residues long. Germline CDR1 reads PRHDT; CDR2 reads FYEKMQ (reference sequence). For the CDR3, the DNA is TGTGCCAGCAGCTTAGGCCGTCGGGGTGACTATGGCTACACCTTC. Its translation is CASSLGRRGDYGYTF.

Written as DNA, the CDR3 is TGTGCCAGCAGCCCGACAGGGGGGGATGAGCAGTTCTTC. Protein sequence: CASSPTGGDEQFF. The chain combines TRBV14 with TRBJ2-1, with 9 bases lining up with TRBD1. V shed 4 bases, J shed 8 bases, and the junction held 3 bases outside the gene matches. The V gene's germline CDR1 is SGHDN and CDR2 FVKESK. The CDR3 runs 13 residues.

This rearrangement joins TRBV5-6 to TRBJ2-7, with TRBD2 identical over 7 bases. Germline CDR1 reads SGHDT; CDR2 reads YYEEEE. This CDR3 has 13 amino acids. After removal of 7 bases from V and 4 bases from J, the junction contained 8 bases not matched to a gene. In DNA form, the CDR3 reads TGTGCCAGCTGGGGGGGACCCCTTTACGAGCAGTACTTC. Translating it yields CASWGGPLYEQYF.

DNA for the CDR3: TGTGCCAGCAGCTTGGAGACAGGGGGCGAATATGGCTACACCTTC. Its protein is CASSLETGGEYGYTF. The V call is TRBV7-9, the J call TRBJ1-2, with 10 bases aligning to TRBD1. V dropped 3 bases and J dropped 5; count of bases not matched to a gene: 6. CDR3 length equals 15 residues. CDR1 and CDR2 (germline): SEHNR, FQNEAQ (reference sequence).

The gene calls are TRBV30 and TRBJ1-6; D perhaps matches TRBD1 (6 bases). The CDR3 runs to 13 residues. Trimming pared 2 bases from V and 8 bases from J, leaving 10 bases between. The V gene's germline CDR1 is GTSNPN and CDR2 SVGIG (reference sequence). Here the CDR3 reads CAWSLGGDSPLHF. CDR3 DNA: TGTGCCTGGAGTCTAGGGGGGGATTCACCCCTCCACTTT.

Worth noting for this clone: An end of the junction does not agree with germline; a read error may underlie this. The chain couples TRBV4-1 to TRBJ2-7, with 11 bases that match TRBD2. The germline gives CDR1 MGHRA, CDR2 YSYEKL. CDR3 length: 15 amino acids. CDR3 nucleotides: TGCTCCAGCAGCCTGACTAGCGGGGAGATTTACGAGCAGTACTTC. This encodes CSSSLTSGEIYEQYF.

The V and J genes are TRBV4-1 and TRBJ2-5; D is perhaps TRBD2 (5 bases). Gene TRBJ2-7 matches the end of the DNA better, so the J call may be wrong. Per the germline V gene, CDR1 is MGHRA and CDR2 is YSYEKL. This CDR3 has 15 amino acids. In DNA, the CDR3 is TGCGCCAGCAGCCAAGATCTACGGGGAGCCTACGAGCAGTACTTC. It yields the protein CASSQDLRGAYEQYF.

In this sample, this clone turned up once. DNA for the CDR3: TGTGCCAGCAGCTCCCCGGACAGGGACACTGAAGCTTTCTTT. This translates into CASSSPDRDTEAFF. V usage is TRBV6-5 and J usage is TRBJ1-1, with TRBD1 identical over 8 bases. J lost 3 bases, V lost 6 bases, and 6 bases had no gene match. Germline V lookup: CDR1 MNHEY, CDR2 SVGAGI. The CDR3 length is 14 residues.

CDR3 sequence (DNA): TGTGCCAGCAGTTACTCCCTACTAGCCTATCAAGAGACCCAGTACTTC. It specifies CASSYSLLAYQETQYF. The chain carries TRBV6-5 and TRBJ2-5; D is perhaps TRBD2 (6 bases). V shed 0 bases and J shed 2 bases, with 13 bases lying between them. This CDR3 is 16 amino acids long. Germline V gives CDR1 MNHEY, CDR2 SVGAGI.

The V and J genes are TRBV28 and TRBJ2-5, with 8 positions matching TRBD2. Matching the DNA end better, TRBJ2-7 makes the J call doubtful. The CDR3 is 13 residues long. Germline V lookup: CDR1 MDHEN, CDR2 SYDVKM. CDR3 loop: CASRATSGYEQYF. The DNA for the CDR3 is TGTGCCAGCAGGGCAACTAGCGGCTACGAGCAGTACTTC.